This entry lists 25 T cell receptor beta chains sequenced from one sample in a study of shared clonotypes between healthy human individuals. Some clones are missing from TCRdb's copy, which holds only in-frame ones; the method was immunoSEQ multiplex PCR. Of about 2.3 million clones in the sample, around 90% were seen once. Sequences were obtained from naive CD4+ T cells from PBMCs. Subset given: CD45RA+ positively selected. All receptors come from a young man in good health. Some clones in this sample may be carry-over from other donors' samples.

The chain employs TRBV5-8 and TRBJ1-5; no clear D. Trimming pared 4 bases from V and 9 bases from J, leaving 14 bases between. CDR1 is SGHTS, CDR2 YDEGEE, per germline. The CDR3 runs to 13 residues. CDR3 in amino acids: CASSPGRPWPQHF. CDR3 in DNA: TGTGCCAGCAGCCCAGGCCGACCTTGGCCCCAGCATTTT.

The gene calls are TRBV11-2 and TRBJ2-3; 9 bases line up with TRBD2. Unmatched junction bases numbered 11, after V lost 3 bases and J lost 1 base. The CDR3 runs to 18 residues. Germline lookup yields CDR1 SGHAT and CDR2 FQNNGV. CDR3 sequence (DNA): TGTGCCAGCAGCTTGCGGGGGGGTCGGGCGGACGGCACAGATACGCAGTATTTT. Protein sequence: CASSLRGGRADGTDTQYF.

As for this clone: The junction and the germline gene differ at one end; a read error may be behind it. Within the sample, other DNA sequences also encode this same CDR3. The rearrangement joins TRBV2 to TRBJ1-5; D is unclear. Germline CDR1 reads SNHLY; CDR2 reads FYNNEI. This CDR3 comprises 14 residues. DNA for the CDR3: TGTGCCAGCACCCTCCAAGGGAGCAATCAGCCCCAACATTTT. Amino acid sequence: CASTLQGSNQPQHF.

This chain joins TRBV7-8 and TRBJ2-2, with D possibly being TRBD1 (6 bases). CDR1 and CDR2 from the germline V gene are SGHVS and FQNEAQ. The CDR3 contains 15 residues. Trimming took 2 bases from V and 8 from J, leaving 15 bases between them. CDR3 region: CASSLLGQGTGELFF. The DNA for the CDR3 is TGTGCCAGCAGCTTATTGGGCCAGGGGACAGGGGAGCTGTTTTTT. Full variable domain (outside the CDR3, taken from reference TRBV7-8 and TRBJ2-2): GAGVSQSPRYKVAKRGQDVALRCDPISGHVSLFWYQQALGQGPEFLTYFQNEAQLDKSGLPSDRFFAERPEGSVSTLKIQRTQQEDSAVYLCASSLLGQGTGELFFGEGSRLTVL.

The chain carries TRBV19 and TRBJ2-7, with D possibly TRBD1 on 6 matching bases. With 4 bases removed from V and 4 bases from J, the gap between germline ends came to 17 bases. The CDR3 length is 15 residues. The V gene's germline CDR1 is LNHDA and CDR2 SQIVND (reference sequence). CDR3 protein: CASSTWGQGSYEQYF. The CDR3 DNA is TGTGCCAGTAGTACCTGGGGGCAGGGATCTTACGAGCAGTACTTC.

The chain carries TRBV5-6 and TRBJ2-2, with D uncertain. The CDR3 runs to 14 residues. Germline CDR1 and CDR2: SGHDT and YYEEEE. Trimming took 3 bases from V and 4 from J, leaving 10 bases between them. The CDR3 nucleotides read TGTGCCAGCAGCTCCTTCGTCCTCACCGGGGAGCTGTTTTTT. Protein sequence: CASSSFVLTGELFF. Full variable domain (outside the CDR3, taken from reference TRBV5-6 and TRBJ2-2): DAGVTQSPTHLIKTRGQQVTLRCSPKSGHDTVSWYQQALGQGPQFIFQYYEEEERQRGNFPDRFSGHQFPNYSSELNVNALLLGDSALYLCASSSFVLTGELFFGEGSRLTVL.

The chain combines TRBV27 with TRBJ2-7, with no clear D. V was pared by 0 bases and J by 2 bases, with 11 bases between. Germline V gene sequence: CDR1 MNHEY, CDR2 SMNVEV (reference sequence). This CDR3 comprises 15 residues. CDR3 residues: CASSLSGPGAYEQYF. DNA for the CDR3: TGTGCCAGCAGTTTATCCGGTCCAGGAGCCTACGAGCAGTACTTC.

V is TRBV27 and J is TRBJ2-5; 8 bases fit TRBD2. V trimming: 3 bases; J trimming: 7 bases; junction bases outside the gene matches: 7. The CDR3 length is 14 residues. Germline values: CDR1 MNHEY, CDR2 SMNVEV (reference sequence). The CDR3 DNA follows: TGTGCCAGCAGTTTGCAGCGGGAGCGTGGGACCCAGTACTTC. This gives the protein CASSLQRERGTQYF.

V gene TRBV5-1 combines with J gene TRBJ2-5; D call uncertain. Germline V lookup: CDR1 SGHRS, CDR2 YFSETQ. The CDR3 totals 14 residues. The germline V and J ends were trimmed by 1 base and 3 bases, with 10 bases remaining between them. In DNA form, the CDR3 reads TGCGCCAGCAGCTTGTTGTCCACCAAAGAGACCCAGTACTTC. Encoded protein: CASSLLSTKETQYF.

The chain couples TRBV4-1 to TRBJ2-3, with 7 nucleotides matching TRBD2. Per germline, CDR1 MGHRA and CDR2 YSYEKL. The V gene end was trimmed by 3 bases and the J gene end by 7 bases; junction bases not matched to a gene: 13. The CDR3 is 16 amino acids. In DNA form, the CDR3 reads TGCGCCAGCAGCCATGGGGGAGGGCTTTTGTGGAATACGCAGTATTTT. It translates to CASSHGGGLLWNTQYF.

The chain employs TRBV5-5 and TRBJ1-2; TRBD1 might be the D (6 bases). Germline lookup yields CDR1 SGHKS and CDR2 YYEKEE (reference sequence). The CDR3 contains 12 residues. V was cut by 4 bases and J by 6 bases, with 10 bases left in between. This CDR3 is CASSRDTDGYTF. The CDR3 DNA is TGTGCCAGCAGCAGGGACACTGATGGCTACACCTTC.

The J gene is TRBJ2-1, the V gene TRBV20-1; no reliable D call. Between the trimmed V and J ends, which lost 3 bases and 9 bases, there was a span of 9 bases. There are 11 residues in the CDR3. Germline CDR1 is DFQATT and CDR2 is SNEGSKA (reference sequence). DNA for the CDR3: TGCAGTGCTAGTCAGGCCAGTGAGCAGTTCTTC. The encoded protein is CSASQASEQFF.

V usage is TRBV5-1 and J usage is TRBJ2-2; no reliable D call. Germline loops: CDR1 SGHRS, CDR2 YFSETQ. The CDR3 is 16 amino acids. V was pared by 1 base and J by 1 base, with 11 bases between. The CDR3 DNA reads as TGCGCCAGCAGCTTGCCAACCGGACGGAACACCGGGGAGCTGTTTTTT. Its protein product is CASSLPTGRNTGELFF.

DNA of the CDR3: TGTGCCAGCAGCTGGGGGAATCAAGCGGGGCGGTACGAGCAGTACTTC. It translates to CASSWGNQAGRYEQYF. The chain has TRBV7-2 and TRBJ2-7, with 7 bases identical to TRBD2. The trim removed 4 bases at V and 4 bases at J, leaving 13 bases unmatched. This CDR3 is built from 16 residues. Germline CDR1 and CDR2: SGHTA and FQGNSA.

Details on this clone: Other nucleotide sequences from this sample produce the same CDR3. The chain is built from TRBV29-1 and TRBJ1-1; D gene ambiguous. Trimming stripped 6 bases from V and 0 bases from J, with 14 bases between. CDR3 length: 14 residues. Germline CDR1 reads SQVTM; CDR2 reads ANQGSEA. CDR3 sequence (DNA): TGCAGCGTCGCGGGGTTGCGGATGAACACTGAAGCTTTCTTT. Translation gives CSVAGLRMNTEAFF.

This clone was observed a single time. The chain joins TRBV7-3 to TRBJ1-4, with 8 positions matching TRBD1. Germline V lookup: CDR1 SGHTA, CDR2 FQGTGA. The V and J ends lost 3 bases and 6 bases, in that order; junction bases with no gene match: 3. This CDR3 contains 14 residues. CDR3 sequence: CASSFGQGYEKLFF. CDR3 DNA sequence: TGTGCCAGCAGCTTTGGACAGGGTTATGAAAAACTGTTTTTT.

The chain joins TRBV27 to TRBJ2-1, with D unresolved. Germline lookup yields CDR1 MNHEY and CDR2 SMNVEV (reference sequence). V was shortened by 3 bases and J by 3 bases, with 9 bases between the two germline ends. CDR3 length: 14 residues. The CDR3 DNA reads TGTGCCAGCAGTTTTTATAGTGGCTACAATGAGCAGTTCTTC. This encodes CASSFYSGYNEQFF.

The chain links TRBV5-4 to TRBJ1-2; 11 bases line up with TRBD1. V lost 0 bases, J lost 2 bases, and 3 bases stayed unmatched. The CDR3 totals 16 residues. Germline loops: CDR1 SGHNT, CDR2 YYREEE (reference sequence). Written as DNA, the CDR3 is TGTGCCAGCAGCTTGGTTGGGGACAGGGGGAACTATGGCTACACCTTC. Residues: CASSLVGDRGNYGYTF.

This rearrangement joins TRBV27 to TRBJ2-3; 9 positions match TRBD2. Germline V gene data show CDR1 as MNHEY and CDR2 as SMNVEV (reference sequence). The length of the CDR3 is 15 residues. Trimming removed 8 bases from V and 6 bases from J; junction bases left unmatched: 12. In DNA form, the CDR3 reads TGTGCCAGCCCCCCGGCGCGGGAGGGCCCCGATACGCAGTATTTT. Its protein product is CASPPAREGPDTQYF.

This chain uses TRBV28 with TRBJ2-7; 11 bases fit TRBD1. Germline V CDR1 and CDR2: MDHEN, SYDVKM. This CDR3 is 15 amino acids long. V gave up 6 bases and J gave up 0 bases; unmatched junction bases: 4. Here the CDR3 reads CASSAGTGGSYEQYF. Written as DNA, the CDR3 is TGTGCCAGCAGCGCCGGGACAGGGGGCTCCTACGAGCAGTACTTC.

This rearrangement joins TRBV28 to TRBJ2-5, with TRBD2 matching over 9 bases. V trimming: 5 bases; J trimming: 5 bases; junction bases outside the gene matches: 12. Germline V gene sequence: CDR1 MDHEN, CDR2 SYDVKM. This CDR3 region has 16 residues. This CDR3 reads CASSPFRPSGGETQYF. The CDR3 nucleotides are TGTGCCAGCAGTCCCTTCCGACCCAGCGGGGGGGAGACCCAGTACTTC.

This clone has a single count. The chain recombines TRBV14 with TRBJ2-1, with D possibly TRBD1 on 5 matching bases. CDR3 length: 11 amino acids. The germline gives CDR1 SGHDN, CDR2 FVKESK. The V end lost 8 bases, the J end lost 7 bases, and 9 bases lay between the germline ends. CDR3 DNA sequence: TGTGCCAGCGGACATAGGAATGAGCAGTTCTTC. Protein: CASGHRNEQFF.

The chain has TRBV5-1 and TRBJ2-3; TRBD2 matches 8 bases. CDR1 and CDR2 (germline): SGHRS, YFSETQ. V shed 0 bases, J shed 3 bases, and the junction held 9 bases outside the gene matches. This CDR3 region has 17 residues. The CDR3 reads CASSLGAASGLTDTQYF. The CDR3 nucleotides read TGCGCCAGCAGCTTGGGTGCCGCTAGCGGGTTAACAGATACGCAGTATTTT.

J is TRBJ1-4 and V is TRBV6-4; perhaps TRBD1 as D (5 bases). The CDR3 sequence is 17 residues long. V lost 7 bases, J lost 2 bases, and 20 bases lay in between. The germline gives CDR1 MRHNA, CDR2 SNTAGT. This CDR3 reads CASTNGAGMVTNEKLFF. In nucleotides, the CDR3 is TGTGCCAGCACGAATGGGGCGGGGATGGTTACTAATGAAAAACTGTTTTTT.

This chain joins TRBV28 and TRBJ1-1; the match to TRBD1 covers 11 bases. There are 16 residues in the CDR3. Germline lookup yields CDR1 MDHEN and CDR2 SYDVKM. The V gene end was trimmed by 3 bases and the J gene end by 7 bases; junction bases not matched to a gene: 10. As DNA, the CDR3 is TGTGCCAGCAGTTTTTTCGGACAGGGGGCCACCTATGAAGCTTTCTTT. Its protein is CASSFFGQGATYEAFF. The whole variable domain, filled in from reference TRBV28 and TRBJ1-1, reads DVKVTQSSRYLVKRTGEKVFLECVQDMDHENMFWYRQDPGLGLRLIYFSYDVKMKEKGDIPEGYSVSREKKERFSLILESASTNQTSMYLCASSFFGQGATYEAFFGQGTRLTVV.